Listed below are T cell receptor beta chains from one sample, sequenced in a study of T cell changes during pregnancy in multiple sclerosis. The data were produced by immunoSEQ multiplex PCR, yet TCRdb's version contains in-frame clones alone and is incomplete. The sample yields fewer than 85,000 clones, more than 90% seen once. The source was peripheral blood, collected in the second trimester of pregnancy. These receptors all stem from a female donor with multiple sclerosis, enrolled in a pregnancy study. Each CDR3 is given with its conserved first and last residue. The order of the fields is J gene, clone size, D gene, V gene, CDR3 DNA, CDR3 protein. The D gene is left open where the match is weak. The size entry is marked missing in some rows and otherwise reads once, few, many or a size class.

TRBJ1-2	NA	NA	TRBV4-2	TGTGCCAGTGGGAGGCTGGCAGCTAACTATGGCTACACCTTC	CASGRLAANYGYTF
TRBJ2-1	NA	NA	TRBV4-3	TGCGCCAGCAGCATCATCCTAGACAATGAGCAGTTCTTC	CASSIILDNEQFF
TRBJ2-3	once	NA	TRBV5-8	TGTGCCAGCAGCCCTCAGGGGTCCCCCACAGATACGCAGTATTTT	CASSPQGSPTDTQYF
TRBJ1-5	NA	NA	TRBV28	TGTGCCAGCAGTTCACAGGGCGAACCTAATCAGCCCCAGCATTTT	CASSSQGEPNQPQHF
TRBJ2-1	NA	NA	TRBV5-4	TGTGCCAGCAGCTTAGGAGTTGCGAGCTCCTACAATGAGCAGTTCTTC	CASSLGVASSYNEQFF
TRBJ1-1	NA	TRBD1	TRBV5-4	TGTGCCAGCAGCTTGAGGGACAGGGGCACTGAAGCTTTCTTT	CASSLRDRGTEAFF
TRBJ2-7	NA	NA	TRBV7-2	TGTGCCAGCAGCTTACCCCAGGGTGGAAGCTCCTACGAGCAGTACTTC	CASSLPQGGSSYEQYF
TRBJ1-4	once	NA	TRBV30	TGTGCCTGGAGTGTACCCCGCCGGGGAAAACTGTTTTTT	CAWSVPRRGKLFF
TRBJ2-7	NA	TRBD1	TRBV5-1	TGCGCCAGCAGCTTGGGGACAGGGGCCTACGAGCAGTACTTC	CASSLGTGAYEQYF
TRBJ1-1	NA	TRBD1	TRBV19	TGTGCCAGTAATCGGCAGGGGGCGCGGAACACTGAAGCTTTCTTT	CASNRQGARNTEAFF
TRBJ1-1	NA	TRBD1	TRBV2	TGTGCCACCGATATCCTGAGGGGGCCGAACACTGAAGCTTTCTTT	CATDILRGPNTEAFF
TRBJ2-2	NA	NA	TRBV6-5	TGTGCCAGCAGTTACGGACAGCACACCGGGGAGCTGTTTTTT	CASSYGQHTGELFF
TRBJ2-2	NA	NA	TRBV30	TGTGCCTGGAGTTGGCAGACCGGGGAGCTGTTTTTT	CAWSWQTGELFF
TRBJ1-4	NA	TRBD1	TRBV4-1	TGCGCCAGCAGCCAGGGACAGGGAACCGGTGAAAAACTGTTTTTT	CASSQGQGTGEKLFF
TRBJ1-5	NA	NA	TRBV4-1	TGCGCCAGCAGCCTTCCGGGTGGCAGCAATCAGCCCCAGCATTTT	CASSLPGGSNQPQHF
TRBJ2-4	once	NA	TRBV5-1	TGCGCCAGCAGCCCAATTACGGGGTCCAACATTCAGTACTTC	CASSPITGSNIQYF
TRBJ2-3	NA	TRBD2	TRBV30	TGTGCCTGGAGTGAGGGACTAGCGGAGAGCACAGATACGCAGTATTTT	CAWSEGLAESTDTQYF
TRBJ2-5	NA	TRBD1	TRBV5-6	TGTGCCAGCAGCGCAGGGACAGGGCAGACCCTCGGCCAGTACTTC	CASSAGTGQTLGQYF
TRBJ2-5	NA	TRBD1	TRBV29-1	TGCAGCATCCGACAGGGGGAAGAGACCCAGTACTTC	CSIRQGEETQYF
TRBJ2-3	NA	NA	TRBV30	TGTGCCTGGAGTGCCCCTCCTAGCACAGATACGCAGTATTTT	CAWSAPPSTDTQYF
TRBJ2-7	NA	TRBD2	TRBV9	TGTGCCAGCAGCGGGGGGACTAGTCTCTCCGAGCAGTACTTC	CASSGGTSLSEQYF
TRBJ1-2	NA	NA	TRBV15	TGTGCCACCAGCCCAGGCAGAGCTAACTATGGCTACACCTTC	CATSPGRANYGYTF
TRBJ2-7	once	NA	TRBV7-8	TGTGCCAGCAGCTTAAACTATCGACGATACGAGCAGTACTTC	CASSLNYRRYEQYF
TRBJ2-7	NA	NA	TRBV11-2	TGTGCCAGCAGCTTAGACAGATCCTACGAGCAGTACTTC	CASSLDRSYEQYF
TRBJ1-2	NA	TRBD1	TRBV27	TGTGCCAGCAGTTTTTCGGGACAGGCGGTTTATGGCTACACCTTC	CASSFSGQAVYGYTF
TRBJ2-1	NA	TRBD2	TRBV19	TGTGCCAGTAGTATCTTAGCGGGAGGGCCCAATGAGCAGTTCTTC	CASSILAGGPNEQFF
TRBJ2-1	once	NA	TRBV19	TGTGCCAGTAGTATCTCCAATGAGCAGTTCTTC	CASSISNEQFF
TRBJ2-2	NA	NA	TRBV19	TGTGCCAGTACAGGGCTCGGCGGGGAGCTGTTTTTT	CASTGLGGELFF
TRBJ1-3	once	NA	TRBV6-5	TGTGCCAGCAGTTTGGGACAACGGGCTGGAGGAAACACCATATATTTT	CASSLGQRAGGNTIYF
TRBJ2-1	NA	TRBD2	TRBV7-9	TGTGCCAGCAGCCGGCGGGGGGGACTAGCGCTCAGCTCCTACAATGAGCAGTTCTTC	CASSRRGGLALSSYNEQFF
TRBJ2-3	NA	NA	TRBV4-1	TGCGCCAGCAGCCAAGAATCCGGGGGAATGAGAAATACGCAGTATTTT	CASSQESGGMRNTQYF
TRBJ2-3	NA	TRBD2	TRBV27	TGTGCCAGCAGTTTAAGTATAGCGGGGACTTGGGATAGCACAGATACGCAGTATTTT	CASSLSIAGTWDSTDTQYF
TRBJ2-5	NA	NA	TRBV9	TGTGCCAGCAGCGTAGAAGTAGGAGGTGAGACCCAGTACTTC	CASSVEVGGETQYF
TRBJ2-1	NA	TRBD1	TRBV28	TGTGCCAGCAGCCTGACAGGGGGTCAAGGGAATGAGCAGTTCTTC	CASSLTGGQGNEQFF
TRBJ1-5	NA	NA	TRBV11-2	TGTGCCAGCAGCTTCAGTGGGGGGGGTGCTAATCAGCCCCAGCATTTT	CASSFSGGGANQPQHF
TRBJ1-1	NA	NA	TRBV19	TGTGCCAGTAGGCCAGGGGATACTGAAGCTTTCTTT	CASRPGDTEAFF
TRBJ2-1	NA	NA	TRBV15	TGTGCCACCAGCAGACCAGGGGTAGGGTCCTACAATGAGCAGTTCTTC	CATSRPGVGSYNEQFF
TRBJ2-2	NA	NA	TRBV5-5	TGTGCCAGCAGCCGTACGCCGGACAGGAGGGGCACCGGGGAGCTGTTTTTT	CASSRTPDRRGTGELFF
TRBJ2-1	NA	TRBD2	TRBV4-1	TGCGCCAGCAGCCAACTAGCGGGGACCTACAATGAGCAGTTCTTC	CASSQLAGTYNEQFF
TRBJ1-5	NA	TRBD1	TRBV4-1	TGCGCCAGCAGCCTAGGACAGGCCAATCAGCCCCAGCATTTT	CASSLGQANQPQHF
TRBJ2-7	once	NA	TRBV5-5	TGTGCCAGCAGCTCAAGACAGACCTACGAGCAGTACTTC	CASSSRQTYEQYF
TRBJ1-2	NA	NA	TRBV28	TGTGCCAGCAGTCCTCCGCGGGGTAGGAGCTATGGCTACACCTTC	CASSPPRGRSYGYTF
TRBJ2-2	NA	NA	TRBV9	TGTGCCAGCAGCGTTTTTGGAGGCGGGGAGCTGTTTTTT	CASSVFGGGELFF
TRBJ1-3	NA	NA	TRBV4-1	TGCGCCAGCAGCCAAGGTAGAAGGGGTGGAAACACCATATATTTT	CASSQGRRGGNTIYF
TRBJ2-7	NA	NA	TRBV7-8	TGTGCCAGCAGCTTACTTGTTAGAAACGAGCAGTACTTC	CASSLLVRNEQYF
TRBJ2-3	once	NA	TRBV5-4	TGTGCCAGCAGCTTGGCGGGAGCAGATACGCAGTATTTT	CASSLAGADTQYF
TRBJ2-1	NA	TRBD2	TRBV19	TGTGCCAGTAGTTTGGGACTAGCGGCACCAAATGAGCAGTTCTTC	CASSLGLAAPNEQFF
TRBJ1-5	NA	TRBD1	TRBV9	TGTGCCAGCAGCACAGGGGACGATAGCAATCAGCCCCAGCATTTT	CASSTGDDSNQPQHF
TRBJ2-3	NA	NA	TRBV10-2	TGCGCCAGCACGCCGGACAGTAACACAGATACGCAGTATTTT	CASTPDSNTDTQYF
TRBJ2-1	many	TRBD2	TRBV9	TGTGCCAGCAGCCCCAGACTAGCGCTAAATGAGCAGTTCTTC	CASSPRLALNEQFF
TRBJ2-1	few	NA	TRBV30	TGTGCCTGGAGTGTACGTTCAGGGTTTGAGCAGTTCTTC	CAWSVRSGFEQFF
TRBJ1-4	once	NA	TRBV5-4	TGTGCCAGCAGCCTTGGGGGCCTAAATGAAAAACTGTTTTTT	CASSLGGLNEKLFF
TRBJ2-5	once	NA	TRBV12-5	TGTGCTAGTGGTTTGGTAGGGGCCGGACAAGAGACCCAGTACTTC	CASGLVGAGQETQYF
TRBJ1-2	NA	NA	TRBV19	TGTGCCAGCGCCGAACAGGGTCTAGATGGCTACACCTTC	CASAEQGLDGYTF